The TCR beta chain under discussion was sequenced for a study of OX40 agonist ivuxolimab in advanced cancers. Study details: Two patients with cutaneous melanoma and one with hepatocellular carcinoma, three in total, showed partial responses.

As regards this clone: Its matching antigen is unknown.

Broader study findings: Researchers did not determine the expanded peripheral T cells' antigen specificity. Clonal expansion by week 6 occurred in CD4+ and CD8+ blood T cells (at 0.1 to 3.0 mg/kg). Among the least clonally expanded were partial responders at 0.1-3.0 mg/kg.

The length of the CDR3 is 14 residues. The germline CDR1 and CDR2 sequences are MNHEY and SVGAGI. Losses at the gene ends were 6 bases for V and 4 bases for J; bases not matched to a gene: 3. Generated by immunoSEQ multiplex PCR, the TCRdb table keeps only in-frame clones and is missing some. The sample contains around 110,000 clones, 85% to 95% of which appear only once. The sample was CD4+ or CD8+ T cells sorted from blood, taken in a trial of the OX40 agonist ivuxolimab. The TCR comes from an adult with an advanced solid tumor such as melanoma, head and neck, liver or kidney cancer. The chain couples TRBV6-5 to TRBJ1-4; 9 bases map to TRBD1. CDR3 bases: TGTGCCAGCAGCCCGGGACAGGGTAATGAAAAACTGTTTTTT. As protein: CASSPGQGNEKLFF.